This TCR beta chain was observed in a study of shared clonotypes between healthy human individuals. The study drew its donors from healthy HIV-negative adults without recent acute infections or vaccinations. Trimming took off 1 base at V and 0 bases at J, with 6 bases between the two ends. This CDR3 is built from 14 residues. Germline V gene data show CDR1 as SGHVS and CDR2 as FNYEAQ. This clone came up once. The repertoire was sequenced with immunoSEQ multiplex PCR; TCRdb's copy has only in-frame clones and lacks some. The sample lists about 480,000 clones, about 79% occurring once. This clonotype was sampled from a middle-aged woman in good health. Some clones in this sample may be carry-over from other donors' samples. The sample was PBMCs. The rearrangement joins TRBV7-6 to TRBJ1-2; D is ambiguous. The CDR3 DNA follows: TGTGCCAGCAGCTTAGGGGCTTCTAACTATGGCTACACCTTC. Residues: CASSLGASNYGYTF.